Listed below are T cell receptor beta chains from one sample, sequenced in a study of spatial heterogeneity in lung cancer. TCRdb re-analysed the 5' RACE reads in MiXCR, keeping a single row per CDR3 protein. The sample shows roughly 2,600 distinct CDR3 sequences, around 20% of them seen only once. Sequenced material: normal lung tissue next to the tumor, taken at surgery. These TCRs come from a male donor with early-stage non-small cell lung cancer. The conserved cysteine and the conserved F or W are not part of the CDR3 here. Fields, in order: J gene, clone size, V gene, CDR3 protein. Expanded clones are given a class, and other clones once, few, many or no size at all.

J: TRBJ2-1
size: large
V: TRBV2
CDR3: ASSDVGDEQF

J: TRBJ2-4
size: -
V: TRBV5-1
CDR3: ASSLEGPGAKNIQY

J: TRBJ2-7
size: medium-sized
V: TRBV3-1
CDR3: ASSQALAGGPSEQY

J: TRBJ1-6
size: medium-sized
V: TRBV19
CDR3: ASPGQAPLGRNSPLH

J: TRBJ2-5
size: medium-sized
V: TRBV6-5
CDR3: ASSQDQETQY

J: TRBJ2-7
size: -
V: TRBV25-1
CDR3: ASSGGDLDEQY

J: TRBJ2-7
size: large
V: TRBV20-1
CDR3: SARGETSASSSYEQY

J: TRBJ2-2
size: -
V: TRBV11-1
CDR3: ASSWWENTGELF

J: TRBJ2-1
size: medium-sized
V: TRBV28
CDR3: ASSLLAGGTPNEQF

J: TRBJ2-1
size: medium-sized
V: TRBV12-3/TRBV12-4
CDR3: ASSSLSTGTQF

J: TRBJ2-2
size: few
V: TRBV7-9
CDR3: ASSPPAGELF

J: TRBJ2-1
size: medium-sized
V: TRBV29-1
CDR3: SVEDLGRGVDEQF

J: TRBJ1-4
size: medium-sized
V: TRBV9
CDR3: ASSVGTGREKLF

J: TRBJ2-7
size: medium-sized
V: TRBV2
CDR3: ASSDWTSGRREQY

J: TRBJ2-7
size: few
V: TRBV27
CDR3: ASSLSGQGLQY

J: TRBJ2-3
size: few
V: TRBV29-1
CDR3: SVVRGDSLSTDTQY

J: TRBJ2-1
size: -
V: TRBV7-3
CDR3: ASSLYSAGASNEQF

J: TRBJ2-7
size: medium-sized
V: TRBV29-1
CDR3: SVESEFSYEQY

J: TRBJ1-5
size: medium-sized
V: TRBV7-9
CDR3: ASEGDGRHQH

J: TRBJ2-3
size: few
V: TRBV6-4
CDR3: ASSPGAGDTDTQY

J: TRBJ2-1
size: once
V: TRBV11-2
CDR3: ASSFGGEQF

J: TRBJ1-2
size: medium-sized
V: TRBV7-9
CDR3: ASVRDNHGYT

J: TRBJ2-5
size: -
V: TRBV19
CDR3: ASSIRDAWGETKY

J: TRBJ2-5
size: few
V: TRBV5-8
CDR3: ASSLAVGAFQY

J: TRBJ2-7
size: few
V: TRBV25-1
CDR3: ASGQTIYEQY

J: TRBJ1-5
size: medium-sized
V: TRBV7-2
CDR3: ASSPNRDQPQH

J: TRBJ2-2
size: few
V: TRBV9
CDR3: ASSGPLKVWSCF

J: TRBJ1-5
size: medium-sized
V: TRBV19
CDR3: ASSIGERGNQPQH

J: TRBJ2-1
size: -
V: TRBV9
CDR3: ASTKAGLAGVSEQF

J: TRBJ2-1
size: once
V: TRBV4-1
CDR3: ASSQDPVRVGAEQF

J: TRBJ2-5
size: -
V: TRBV3-1
CDR3: ASSQNPQFQETQY

J: TRBJ2-5
size: medium-sized
V: TRBV5-4
CDR3: ASSWGQGRAQY

J: TRBJ2-5
size: -
V: TRBV12-3/TRBV12-4
CDR3: ASSQDRGETQY

J: TRBJ1-5
size: medium-sized
V: TRBV6-5
CDR3: ASSGDRVQPQH

J: TRBJ2-5
size: medium-sized
V: TRBV12-3/TRBV12-4
CDR3: ASSFPEGETQY

J: TRBJ2-1
size: -
V: TRBV3-1
CDR3: ASSQDSSGVYNEQF

J: TRBJ1-5
size: -
V: TRBV6-5
CDR3: ASSYGGGNQPQH

J: TRBJ2-4
size: medium-sized
V: TRBV19
CDR3: ASSIETGLDIQY

J: TRBJ2-3
size: medium-sized
V: TRBV4-1
CDR3: ASSQSGRGHTDTQY

J: TRBJ2-7
size: few
V: TRBV10-3
CDR3: AIGLASSYEQY